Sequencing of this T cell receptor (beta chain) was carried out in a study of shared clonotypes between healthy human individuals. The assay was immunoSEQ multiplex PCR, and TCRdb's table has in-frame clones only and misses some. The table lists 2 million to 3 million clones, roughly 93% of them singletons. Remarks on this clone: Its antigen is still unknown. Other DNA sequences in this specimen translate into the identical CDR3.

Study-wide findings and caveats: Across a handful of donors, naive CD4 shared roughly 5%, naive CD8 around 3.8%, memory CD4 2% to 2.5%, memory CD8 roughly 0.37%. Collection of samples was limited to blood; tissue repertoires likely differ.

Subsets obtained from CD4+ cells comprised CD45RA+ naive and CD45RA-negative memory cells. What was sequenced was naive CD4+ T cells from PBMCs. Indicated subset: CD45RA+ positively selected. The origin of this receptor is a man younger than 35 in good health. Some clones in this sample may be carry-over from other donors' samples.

For the CDR3, the DNA is TGTGCCAGCAGCTTAGCCGGGAGTAGCACAGATACGCAGTATTTT. Protein: CASSLAGSSTDTQYF. The V call is TRBV7-9, the J call TRBJ2-3; TRBD2 is a possible D gene (6 bases). The V gene lost 0 bases and the J gene lost 0 bases, with 7 bases spanning the gap. Germline values: CDR1 SEHNR, CDR2 FQNEAQ (reference sequence). The CDR3 has 15 residues. The complete variable domain, with remaining parts taken from reference TRBV7-9 and TRBJ2-3, reads DTGVSQNPRHKITKRGQNVTFRCDPISEHNRLYWYRQTLGQGPEFLTYFQNEAQLEKSRLLSDRFSAERPKGSFSTLEIQRTEQGDSAMYLCASSLAGSSTDTQYFGPGTRLTVL.